This T cell receptor (beta chain) was profiled in a study of blood T cell repertoires in COVID-19. Study in general: Researchers got acute and convalescent COVID-19 samples from the United States, Italy and Spain. PBMCs, B-cell-depleted T cells, or T cells were the source of the cDNA or gDNA that made up the material.

As processed by the authors: Counts of nucleated cells, estimated from reference gene primer amplification, were obtained. Data came from immunoSEQ multiplex PCR; TCRdb stores just in-frame clones and leaves some out. The V and J calls and the clone size are those of that table, but D and trimming were determined from the DNA. Of some 200,000 clones in the sample, approximately 90% were seen once. Participant-given clinical history determined each cohort assignment. Germline CDR1 MNHEY, CDR2 SMNVEV (reference sequence). This CDR3 region has 18 residues. Trimming shortened V by 0 bases and J by 8 bases, and 23 bases separated the two germline ends.

The rearrangement uses TRBV27 and TRBJ2-1; maybe TRBD1 (6 bases). Specimen: PBMCs or T cells enriched from blood (not recorded which). This TCR came from a woman aged 40 to 55 with acute COVID-19. The CDR3 DNA sequence: TGTGCCAGCAGTTTATCCCAGACAGGCCCACCGGCCTGGTATGAGCAGTTCTTC. The encoded protein is CASSLSQTGPPAWYEQFF.